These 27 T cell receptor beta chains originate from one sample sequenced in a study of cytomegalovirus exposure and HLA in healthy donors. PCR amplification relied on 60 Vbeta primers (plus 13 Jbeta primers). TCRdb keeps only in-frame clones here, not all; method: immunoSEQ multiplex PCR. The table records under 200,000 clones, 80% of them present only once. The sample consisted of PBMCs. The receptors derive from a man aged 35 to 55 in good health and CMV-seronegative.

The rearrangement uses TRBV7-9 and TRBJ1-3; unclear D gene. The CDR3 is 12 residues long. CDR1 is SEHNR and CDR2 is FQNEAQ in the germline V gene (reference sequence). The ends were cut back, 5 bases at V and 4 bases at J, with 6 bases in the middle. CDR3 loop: CASSPVGNTIYF. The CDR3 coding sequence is TGTGCCAGCAGCCCCGTCGGAAACACCATATATTTT.

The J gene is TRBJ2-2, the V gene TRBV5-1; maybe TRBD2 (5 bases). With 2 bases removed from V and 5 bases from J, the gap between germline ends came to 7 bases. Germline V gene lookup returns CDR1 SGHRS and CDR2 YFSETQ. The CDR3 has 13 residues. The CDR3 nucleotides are TGCGCCAGCAGCTTCGAGGGTACCGGGGAGCTGTTTTTT. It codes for CASSFEGTGELFF.

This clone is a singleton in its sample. CDR3 coding DNA: TGTGCCAGCAGCCTACTAGCGGAGAGCTCCTACAATGAGCAGTTCTTC. Its protein is CASSLLAESSYNEQFF. The chain couples TRBV9 to TRBJ2-1, with TRBD2 matching over 8 bases. In germline, CDR1 is SGDLS, CDR2 YYNGEE. This CDR3 has 16 amino acids. Germline trimming cut 4 bases from V and 0 bases from J; bases unmatched to any gene: 6.

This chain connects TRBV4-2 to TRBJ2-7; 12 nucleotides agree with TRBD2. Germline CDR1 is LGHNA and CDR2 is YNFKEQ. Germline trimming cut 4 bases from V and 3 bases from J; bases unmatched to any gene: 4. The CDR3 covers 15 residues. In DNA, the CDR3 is TGTGCCAGCAGCCCCGTGACTAGCGGGGGCTACGAGCAGTACTTC. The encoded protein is CASSPVTSGGYEQYF.

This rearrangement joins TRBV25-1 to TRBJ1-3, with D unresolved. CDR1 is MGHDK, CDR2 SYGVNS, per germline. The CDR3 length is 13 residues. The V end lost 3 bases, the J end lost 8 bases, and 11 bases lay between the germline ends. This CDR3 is CASSDGLSDTIYF. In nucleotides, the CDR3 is TGTGCCAGCAGTGACGGGTTATCGGACACCATATATTTT.

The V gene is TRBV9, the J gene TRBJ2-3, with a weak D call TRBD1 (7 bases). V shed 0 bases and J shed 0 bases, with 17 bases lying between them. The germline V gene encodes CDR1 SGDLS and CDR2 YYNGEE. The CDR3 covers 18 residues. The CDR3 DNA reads TGTGCCAGCAGCGTAGCTACGGGGCAGGGGGGAAGCACAGATACGCAGTATTTT. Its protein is CASSVATGQGGSTDTQYF.

DNA of the CDR3: TGTGCCATCAGAGCCGGGACAGGGGATGATTCACCCCTCCACTTT. Amino acid sequence: CAIRAGTGDDSPLHF. This chain links TRBV10-3 with TRBJ1-6; 10 nucleotides align to TRBD1. The CDR3 sequence is 15 residues long. After removal of 6 bases from V and 8 bases from J, the junction contained 7 bases not matched to a gene. The germline CDR1 and CDR2 sequences are ENHRY and SYGVKD.

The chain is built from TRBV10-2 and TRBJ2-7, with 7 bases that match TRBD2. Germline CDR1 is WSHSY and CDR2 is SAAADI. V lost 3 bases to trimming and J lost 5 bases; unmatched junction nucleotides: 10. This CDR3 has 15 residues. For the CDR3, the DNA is TGCGCCAGCAGTGAAGTGGGGAGGGTTAGTGACGAGCAGTACTTC. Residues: CASSEVGRVSDEQYF.

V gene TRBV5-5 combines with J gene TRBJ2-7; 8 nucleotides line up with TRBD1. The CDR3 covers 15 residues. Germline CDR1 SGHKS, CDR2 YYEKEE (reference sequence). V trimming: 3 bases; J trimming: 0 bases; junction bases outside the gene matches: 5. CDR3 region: CASSSRQGSSYEQYF. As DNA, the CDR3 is TGTGCCAGCAGCTCCCGACAGGGGAGCTCCTACGAGCAGTACTTC.

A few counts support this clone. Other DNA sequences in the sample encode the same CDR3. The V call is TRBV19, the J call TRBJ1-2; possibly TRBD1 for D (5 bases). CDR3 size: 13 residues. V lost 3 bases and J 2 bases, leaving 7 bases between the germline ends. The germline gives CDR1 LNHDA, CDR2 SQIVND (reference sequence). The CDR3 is CASSIAGNYGYTF. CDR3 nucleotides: TGTGCCAGTAGTATTGCAGGGAACTATGGCTACACCTTC.

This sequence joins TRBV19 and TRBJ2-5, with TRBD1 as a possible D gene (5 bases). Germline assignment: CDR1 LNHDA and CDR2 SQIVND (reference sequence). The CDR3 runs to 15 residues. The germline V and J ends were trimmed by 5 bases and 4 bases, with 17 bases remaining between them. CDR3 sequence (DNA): TGTGCCAGTAGTTATCGACAAGGGGTGCGAGAGACCCAGTACTTC. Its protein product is CASSYRQGVRETQYF.

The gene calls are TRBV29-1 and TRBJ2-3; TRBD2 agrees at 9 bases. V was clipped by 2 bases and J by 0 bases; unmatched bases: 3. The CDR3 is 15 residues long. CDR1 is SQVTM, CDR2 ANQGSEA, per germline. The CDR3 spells CSVESGRTSTDTQYF. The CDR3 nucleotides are TGCAGCGTTGAAAGCGGGAGGACTAGCACAGATACGCAGTATTTT.

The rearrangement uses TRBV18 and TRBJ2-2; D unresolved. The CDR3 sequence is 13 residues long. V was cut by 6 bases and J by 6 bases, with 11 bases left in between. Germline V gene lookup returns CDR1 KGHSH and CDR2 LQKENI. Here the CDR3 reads CASSRRSPGELFF. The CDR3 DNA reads TGTGCCAGCTCCCGCCGGAGCCCCGGGGAGCTGTTTTTT.

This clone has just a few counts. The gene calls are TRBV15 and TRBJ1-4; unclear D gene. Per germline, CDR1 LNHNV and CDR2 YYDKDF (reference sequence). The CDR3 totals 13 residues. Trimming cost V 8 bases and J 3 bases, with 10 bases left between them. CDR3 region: CATQAGANEKLFF. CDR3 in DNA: TGTGCCACCCAAGCCGGAGCTAATGAAAAACTGTTTTTT.

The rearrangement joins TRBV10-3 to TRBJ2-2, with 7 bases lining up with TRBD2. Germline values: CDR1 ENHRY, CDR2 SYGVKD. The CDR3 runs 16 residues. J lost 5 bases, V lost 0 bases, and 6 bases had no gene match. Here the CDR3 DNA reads TGTGCCATCAGTGAGTCGGGCGGGAGAGGGACCGGGGAGCTGTTTTTT. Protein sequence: CAISESGGRGTGELFF.

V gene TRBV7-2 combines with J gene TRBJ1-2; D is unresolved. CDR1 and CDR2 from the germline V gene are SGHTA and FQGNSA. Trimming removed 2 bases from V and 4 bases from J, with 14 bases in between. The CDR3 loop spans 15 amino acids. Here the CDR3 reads CASSLYQAVSYGYTF. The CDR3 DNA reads TGTGCCAGCAGCTTATACCAGGCTGTCAGCTATGGCTACACCTTC.

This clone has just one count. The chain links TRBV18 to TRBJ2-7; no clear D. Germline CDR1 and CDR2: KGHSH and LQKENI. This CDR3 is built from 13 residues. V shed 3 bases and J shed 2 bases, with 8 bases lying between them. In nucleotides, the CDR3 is TGTGCCAGCTCACCTTCACAGACCTACGAGCAGTACTTC. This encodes CASSPSQTYEQYF.

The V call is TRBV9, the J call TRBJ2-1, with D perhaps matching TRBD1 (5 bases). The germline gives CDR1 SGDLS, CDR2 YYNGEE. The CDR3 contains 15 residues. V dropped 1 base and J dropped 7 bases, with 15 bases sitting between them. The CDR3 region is CASSVRRTGANEQFF. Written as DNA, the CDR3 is TGTGCCAGCAGCGTACGCCGTACAGGAGCTAATGAGCAGTTCTTC.

CDR3 nucleotide sequence: TGTGCCAGCAGCTTAGAGGGGGGGTACCAAGAGACCCAGTACTTC. Residues: CASSLEGGYQETQYF. The chain links TRBV7-7 to TRBJ2-5, with D tentatively TRBD2 (7 bases). Germline V CDR1 and CDR2: SSHAT, FNYEAQ (reference sequence). The CDR3 sequence is 15 residues long. Trimming left V 1 base short and J 0 bases short, with 9 bases between. Complete variable domain (other parts from reference TRBV7-7 and TRBJ2-5): GAGVSQSPRYKVTKRGQDVTLRCDPISSHATLYWYQQALGQGPEFLTYFNYEAQPDKSGLPSDRFSAERPEGSISTLTIQRTEQRDSAMYRCASSLEGGYQETQYFGPGTRLLVL.

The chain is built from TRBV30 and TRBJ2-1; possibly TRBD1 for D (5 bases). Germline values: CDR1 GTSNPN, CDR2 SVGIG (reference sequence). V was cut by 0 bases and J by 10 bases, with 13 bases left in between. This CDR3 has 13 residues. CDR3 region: CAWSVVGRMEQFF. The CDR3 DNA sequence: TGTGCCTGGAGTGTAGTGGGGCGCATGGAGCAGTTCTTC.

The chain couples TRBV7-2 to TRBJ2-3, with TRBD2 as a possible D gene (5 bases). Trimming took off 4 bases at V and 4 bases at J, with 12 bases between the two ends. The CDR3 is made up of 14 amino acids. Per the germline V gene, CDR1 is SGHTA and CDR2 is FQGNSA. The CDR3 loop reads CASSSPSGADTQYF. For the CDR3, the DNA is TGTGCCAGCAGCTCCCCCTCCGGGGCAGATACGCAGTATTTT.

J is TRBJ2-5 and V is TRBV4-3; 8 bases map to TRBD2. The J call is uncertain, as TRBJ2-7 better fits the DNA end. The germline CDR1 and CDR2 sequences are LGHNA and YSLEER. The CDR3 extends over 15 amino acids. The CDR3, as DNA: TGCGCCAGCAGCCAAGAGCGGGAGGATTACTACGAGCAGTACTTC. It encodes CASSQEREDYYEQYF.

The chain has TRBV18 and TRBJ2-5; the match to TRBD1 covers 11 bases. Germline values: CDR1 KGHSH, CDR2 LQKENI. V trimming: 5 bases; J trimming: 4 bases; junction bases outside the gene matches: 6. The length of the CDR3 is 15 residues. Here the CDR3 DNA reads TGTGCCAGCTCATCCGGACAGGGGGCCTTAGAGACCCAGTACTTC. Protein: CASSSGQGALETQYF.

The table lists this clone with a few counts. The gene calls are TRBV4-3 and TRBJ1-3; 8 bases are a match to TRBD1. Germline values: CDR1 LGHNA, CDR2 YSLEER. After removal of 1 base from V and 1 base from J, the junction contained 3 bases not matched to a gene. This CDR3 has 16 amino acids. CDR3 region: CASSQARTGSGNTIYF. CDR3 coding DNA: TGCGCCAGCAGCCAAGCCCGGACAGGGTCTGGAAACACCATATATTTT.

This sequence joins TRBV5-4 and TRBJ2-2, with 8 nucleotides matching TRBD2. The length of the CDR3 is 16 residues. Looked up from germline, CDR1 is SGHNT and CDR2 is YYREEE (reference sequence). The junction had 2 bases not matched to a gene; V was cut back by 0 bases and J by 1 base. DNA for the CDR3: TGTGCCAGCAGCTTGGGGCTAGCGGGGAACACCGGGGAGCTGTTTTTT. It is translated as CASSLGLAGNTGELFF.

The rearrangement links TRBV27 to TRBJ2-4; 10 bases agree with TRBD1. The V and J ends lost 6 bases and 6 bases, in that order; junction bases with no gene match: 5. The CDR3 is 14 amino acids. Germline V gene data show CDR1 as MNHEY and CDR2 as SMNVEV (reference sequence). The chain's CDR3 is CASRTGGIGNIQYF. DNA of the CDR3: TGTGCCAGCAGGACAGGGGGCATCGGAAACATTCAGTACTTC.

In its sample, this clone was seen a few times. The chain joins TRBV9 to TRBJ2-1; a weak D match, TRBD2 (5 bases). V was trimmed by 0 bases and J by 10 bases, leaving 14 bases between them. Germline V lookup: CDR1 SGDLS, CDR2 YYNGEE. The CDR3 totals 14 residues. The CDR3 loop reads CASSVASDFREQFF. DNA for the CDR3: TGTGCCAGCAGCGTAGCCTCGGACTTTCGAGAGCAGTTCTTC.